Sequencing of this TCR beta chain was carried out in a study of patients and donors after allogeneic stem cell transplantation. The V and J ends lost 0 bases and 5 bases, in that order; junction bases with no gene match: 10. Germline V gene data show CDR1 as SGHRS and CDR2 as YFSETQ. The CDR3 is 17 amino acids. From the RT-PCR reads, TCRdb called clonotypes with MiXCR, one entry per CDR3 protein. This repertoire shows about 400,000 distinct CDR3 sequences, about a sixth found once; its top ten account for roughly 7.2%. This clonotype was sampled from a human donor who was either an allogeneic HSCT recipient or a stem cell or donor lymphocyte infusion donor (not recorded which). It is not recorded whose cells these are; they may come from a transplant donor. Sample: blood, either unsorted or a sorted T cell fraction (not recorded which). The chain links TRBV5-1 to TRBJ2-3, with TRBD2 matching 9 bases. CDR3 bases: TGCGCCAGCAGCTTGGGGCCAGCGGGAGGACGTGAAGATACGCAGTATTTT. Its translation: CASSLGPAGGREDTQYF.